The 5 T cell receptor beta chains below come from one sample, sequenced in a study of shared clonotypes between healthy human individuals. Sequenced by immunoSEQ multiplex PCR; TCRdb stores in-frame clones only, minus some. Of about 1,500,000 clones in the sample, around 97% were seen once. Sequencing was done on a sample of naive CD4+ T cells sorted from blood. Subset meaning: CD45RA+ positively selected. The source of these receptors is a man aged 25 to 45 in good health.

This clone has only one observation. The chain recombines TRBV5-8 with TRBJ2-7; D uncertain. The ends were cut back, 4 bases at V and 0 bases at J, with 11 bases in the middle. Germline CDR1 and CDR2: SGHTS and YDEGEE. The CDR3 runs to 14 residues. DNA for the CDR3: TGTGCCAGCAGCCGGAGAAGGAGCTCCTACGAGCAGTACTTC. The encoded protein is CASSRRRSSYEQYF.

V and J are TRBV5-6 and TRBJ1-2, with 9 bases that match TRBD1. Germline CDR1 SGHDT, CDR2 YYEEEE. This CDR3 is 16 amino acids long. V dropped 6 bases and J dropped 6; count of bases not matched to a gene: 15. The DNA of the CDR3 is TGTGCCAGCAAGGGGGGAGCCGGGACAGGGAGGGATGGCTACACCTTC. This translates into CASKGGAGTGRDGYTF.

The J gene is TRBJ1-2, the V gene TRBV10-3; 12 nucleotides match TRBD1. CDR1 is ENHRY and CDR2 is SYGVKD in the germline V gene. The CDR3 length is 15 residues. V lost 6 bases, J lost 4 bases, and 6 bases stayed unmatched. CDR3 amino acids: CAISGTGGEAYGYTF. The CDR3 bases are TGTGCCATCAGCGGGACAGGGGGCGAGGCCTATGGCTACACCTTC.

J is TRBJ2-7 and V is TRBV29-1, with a tentative D call TRBD2 (5 bases). CDR1 and CDR2 from the germline V gene are SQVTM and ANQGSEA. This CDR3 has 13 amino acids. The germline V and J ends were trimmed by 6 bases and 7 bases, with 19 bases remaining between them. The CDR3 DNA reads TGCAGCGTGGGCCAGTGGGCTTCGGGGGAGCAGTACTTC. This gives the protein CSVGQWASGEQYF.

This clone was detected only once. The chain combines TRBV19 with TRBJ2-6; D perhaps matches TRBD1 (5 bases). Trimming pared 5 bases from V and 0 bases from J, leaving 17 bases between. The CDR3 is 18 residues long. Germline V CDR1 and CDR2: LNHDA, SQIVND (reference sequence). CDR3 protein: CASSGAGQRISGANVLTF. The CDR3 region has the DNA TGTGCCAGTAGTGGTGCCGGACAACGAATCTCTGGGGCCAACGTCCTGACTTTC. The whole variable domain, filled in from reference TRBV19 and TRBJ2-6, reads DGGITQSPKYLFRKEGQNVTLSCEQNLNHDAMYWYRQDPGQGLRLIYYSQIVNDFQKGDIAEGYSVSREKKESFPLTVTSAQKNPTAFYLCASSGAGQRISGANVLTFGAGSRLTVL.